What follows are 21 T cell receptor beta chains derived from one specimen sequenced in a study of cytomegalovirus exposure and HLA in healthy donors. Researchers ran the PCR with 60 Vbeta and 13 Jbeta primers. Sequencing was performed with immunoSEQ multiplex PCR; in TCRdb, only in-frame clones are kept and a portion is missing. The data show around 150,000 clones, about 71% seen once. The sample was PBMCs. The receptors were sampled from a woman younger than 45 in good health and CMV-seronegative.

V is TRBV5-4 and J is TRBJ2-4, with 7 bases aligning to TRBD2. Trimming cost V 2 bases and J 7 bases; bases outside gene matches: 9. CDR3 size: 15 residues. Germline V lookup: CDR1 SGHNT, CDR2 YYREEE (reference sequence). CDR3 amino acids: CASSFDRGVSNIQYF. CDR3 DNA: TGTGCCAGCAGCTTTGATCGGGGGGTTAGTAACATTCAGTACTTC.

This chain joins TRBV28 and TRBJ2-7; 8 positions match TRBD1. V was pared by 6 bases and J by 4 bases, with 8 bases of the junction left unmatched. CDR3 length: 14 residues. Germline-derived CDR1 and CDR2 are MDHEN and SYDVKM. CDR3 nucleotides: TGTGCCAGCAGACCTAAAGGACAGGGTTACGAGCAGTACTTC. Protein sequence: CASRPKGQGYEQYF.

This chain links TRBV28 with TRBJ2-3, with D unclear. The germline V gene encodes CDR1 MDHEN and CDR2 SYDVKM. The CDR3 runs to 15 residues. V was cut by 3 bases and J by 2 bases, with 12 bases left in between. The CDR3 sequence: CASSFVGGFTDTQYF. In DNA, the CDR3 is TGTGCCAGCAGTTTTGTCGGCGGATTCACAGATACGCAGTATTTT.

This clone occurred a few times. The chain is built from TRBV28 and TRBJ1-5; D call uncertain. Germline loops: CDR1 MDHEN, CDR2 SYDVKM. V was trimmed by 1 base and J by 8 bases, leaving 12 bases between them. The CDR3 loop spans 14 amino acids. In DNA, the CDR3 is TGTGCCAGCAGTTTATACCCCACCGGGGAGCCCCAGCATTTT. Protein product: CASSLYPTGEPQHF.

The rearrangement joins TRBV7-2 to TRBJ1-2; D perhaps matches TRBD1 (5 bases). Germline V CDR1 and CDR2: SGHTA, FQGNSA. The CDR3 has 16 amino acids. Trimming stripped 5 bases from V and 1 base from J, with 17 bases between. For the CDR3, the DNA is TGTGCCAGCAGCCCAACGGGTGGGGGGTTTAACTATGGCTACACCTTC. Amino acid sequence: CASSPTGGGFNYGYTF.

V and J are TRBV2 and TRBJ2-2, with 9 bases lining up with TRBD1. The trim removed 8 bases at V and 4 bases at J, leaving 8 bases unmatched. The CDR3 has 15 amino acids. Germline V gene lookup returns CDR1 SNHLY and CDR2 FYNNEI. DNA for the CDR3: TGTGCCAGCGGTCTGAGACAGGGGGGCACCGGGGAGCTGTTTTTT. Translated, it gives CASGLRQGGTGELFF.

The chain is built from TRBV4-1 and TRBJ1-6, with 7 bases that match TRBD1. Germline V gives CDR1 MGHRA, CDR2 YSYEKL. V shed 10 bases, J shed 0 bases, and the junction held 9 bases outside the gene matches. The CDR3 spans 16 residues. CDR3 sequence: CATRGEASSYNSPLHF. The CDR3 DNA reads TGCGCCACCAGGGGGGAGGCGAGCTCCTATAATTCACCCCTCCACTTT.

The genes are TRBV4-2 and TRBJ1-1; 7 bases are a match to TRBD1. This CDR3 has 14 residues. CDR1 is LGHNA, CDR2 YNFKEQ, per germline. V trimming: 4 bases; J trimming: 2 bases; junction bases outside the gene matches: 4. DNA of the CDR3: TGTGCCAGCAGCCCGAACAGGGGTAACACTGAAGCTTTCTTT. This encodes CASSPNRGNTEAFF.

The chain links TRBV7-9 to TRBJ1-2; D may be TRBD1 (6 bases). This CDR3 comprises 15 residues. Germline CDR1 SEHNR, CDR2 FQNEAQ (reference sequence). Trimming removed 4 bases at V and 8 bases at J, with 20 bases between. The CDR3 bases are TGTGCCAGCAGCTCGTCATGGGGGGGCGCAGACGGCTACACCTTC. The encoded protein is CASSSSWGGADGYTF. The whole variable domain, remainder taken from reference TRBV7-9 and TRBJ1-2, is DTGVSQNPRHKITKRGQNVTFRCDPISEHNRLYWYRQTLGQGPEFLTYFQNEAQLEKSRLLSDRFSAERPKGSFSTLEIQRTEQGDSAMYLCASSSSWGGADGYTFGSGTRLTVV.

The chain is built from TRBV2 and TRBJ1-2; 8 bases line up with TRBD1. CDR1 is SNHLY and CDR2 is FYNNEI in the germline V gene. Trimming took 5 bases from V and 8 from J; bases not matched to a gene: 13. This CDR3 has 15 residues. In DNA form, the CDR3 reads TGTGCCAGCAGTTTGCAAGGACAGGGATTACGGGGCTACACCTTC. As protein: CASSLQGQGLRGYTF. Based on the CDR3 plus reference TRBV2 and TRBJ1-2, the full variable domain is EPEVTQTPSHQVTQMGQEVILRCVPISNHLYFYWYRQILGQKVEFLVSFYNNEISEKSEIFDDQFSVERPDGSNFTLKIRSTKLEDSAMYFCASSLQGQGLRGYTFGSGTRLTVV.

This clone was seen more than once but under ten times. The V and J genes are TRBV4-3 and TRBJ1-4; D gene ambiguous. This CDR3 has 14 amino acids. The V gene lost 4 bases and the J gene lost 0 bases, with 6 bases spanning the gap. CDR1 is LGHNA and CDR2 is YSLEER in the germline V gene. CDR3 amino acids: CASSLGATNEKLFF. CDR3 DNA: TGCGCCAGCAGCCTCGGGGCAACTAATGAAAAACTGTTTTTT.

The rearrangement joins TRBV11-3 to TRBJ2-1, with 8 nucleotides matching TRBD1. Germline V lookup: CDR1 SGHNT, CDR2 YENEEA. V dropped 5 bases and J dropped 8; count of bases not matched to a gene: 5. The CDR3 has 13 amino acids. In nucleotides, the CDR3 is TGTGCCAGCAGCCTCGACAGGGGCCATGAGCAGTTCTTC. Translating it yields CASSLDRGHEQFF.

The CDR3 loop reads CASSAGLLLYNEQFF. In DNA, the CDR3 is TGCGCCAGCAGCGCGGGACTTCTCCTATACAATGAGCAGTTCTTC. The J gene is TRBJ2-1, the V gene TRBV5-1; the D gene is possibly TRBD2 (6 bases). Germline loops: CDR1 SGHRS, CDR2 YFSETQ. The CDR3 extends over 15 amino acids. Trimming cost V 4 bases and J 4 bases, with 15 bases left between them.

The V gene is TRBV27, the J gene TRBJ2-7; 10 nucleotides agree with TRBD1. V gave up 8 bases and J gave up 4 bases; unmatched junction bases: 8. The CDR3 loop spans 14 amino acids. The V gene's germline CDR1 is MNHEY and CDR2 SMNVEV (reference sequence). The CDR3 is CASSGDRGEYEQYF. The CDR3 bases are TGTGCCAGCTCCGGGGACAGGGGAGAATACGAGCAGTACTTC.

The chain couples TRBV28 to TRBJ2-7, with 8 nucleotides matching TRBD1. CDR1 is MDHEN and CDR2 is SYDVKM in the germline V gene. The CDR3 contains 16 residues. The junction had 12 bases not matched to a gene; V was cut back by 3 bases and J by 5 bases. The CDR3: CASSFGSGGFRDEQYF. CDR3 in DNA: TGTGCCAGCAGTTTTGGTTCAGGGGGCTTCAGGGACGAGCAGTACTTC.

The rearrangement uses TRBV4-3 and TRBJ2-7; TRBD1 might be the D (6 bases). The CDR3 has 15 residues. CDR1 LGHNA and CDR2 YSLEER come from the germline V gene. Trimming stripped 1 base from V and 4 bases from J, with 14 bases between. CDR3 loop: CASSQGAGEPYEQYF. The CDR3 region has the DNA TGCGCCAGCAGCCAAGGGGCAGGGGAACCTTACGAGCAGTACTTC.

The chain is built from TRBV15 and TRBJ1-3, with D unresolved. CDR1 and CDR2 from the germline V gene are LNHNV and YYDKDF (reference sequence). V dropped 8 bases and J dropped 9 bases, with 14 bases sitting between them. The CDR3 extends over 12 amino acids. The CDR3 here is CATLGASGTIYF. The CDR3, as DNA: TGTGCCACCTTAGGAGCGTCGGGCACCATATATTTT.

This clone was counted a few times. The V and J genes are TRBV7-6 and TRBJ2-2; D is ambiguous. Germline V gene data show CDR1 as SGHVS and CDR2 as FNYEAQ. The CDR3 spans 14 residues. V shed 2 bases and J shed 7 bases, with 11 bases lying between them. CDR3 loop: CASSLSHSNGELFF. The CDR3 DNA reads TGTGCCAGCAGCTTAAGCCATTCAAACGGGGAGCTGTTTTTT.

The chain recombines TRBV4-1 with TRBJ2-1; tentatively, D is TRBD2 (6 bases). CDR1 is MGHRA, CDR2 YSYEKL, per germline. There are 15 residues in the CDR3. V shed 1 base and J shed 10 bases, with 17 bases lying between them. The CDR3 reads CASSQVMGGRGEQFF. CDR3 coding DNA: TGCGCCAGCAGCCAAGTTATGGGGGGTCGAGGGGAGCAGTTCTTC.

The CDR3 is CASSSSSYNEQFF. CDR3 bases: TGTGCCAGCAGCTCGAGCTCCTACAATGAGCAGTTCTTC. The chain is built from TRBV5-4 and TRBJ2-1; unclear D gene. The CDR3 totals 13 residues. V lost 3 bases to trimming and J lost 0 bases, with 4 bases between them. Germline CDR1 reads SGHNT; CDR2 reads YYREEE (reference sequence). The full variable domain, completed using reference TRBV5-4 and TRBJ2-1, is ETGVTQSPTHLIKTRGQQVTLRCSSQSGHNTVSWYQQALGQGPQFIFQYYREEENGRGNFPPRFSGLQFPNYSSELNVNALELDDSALYLCASSSSSYNEQFFGPGTRLTVL.

CDR3 coding DNA: TGTGCCAGCAGAATCGGGACAGGGGTAAGCAATGAGCAGTTCTTC. It yields the protein CASRIGTGVSNEQFF. The rearrangement links TRBV28 to TRBJ2-1; 10 bases line up with TRBD1. CDR1 and CDR2 from the germline V gene are MDHEN and SYDVKM. The trim removed 6 bases at V and 6 bases at J, leaving 8 bases unmatched. The CDR3 has 15 residues.